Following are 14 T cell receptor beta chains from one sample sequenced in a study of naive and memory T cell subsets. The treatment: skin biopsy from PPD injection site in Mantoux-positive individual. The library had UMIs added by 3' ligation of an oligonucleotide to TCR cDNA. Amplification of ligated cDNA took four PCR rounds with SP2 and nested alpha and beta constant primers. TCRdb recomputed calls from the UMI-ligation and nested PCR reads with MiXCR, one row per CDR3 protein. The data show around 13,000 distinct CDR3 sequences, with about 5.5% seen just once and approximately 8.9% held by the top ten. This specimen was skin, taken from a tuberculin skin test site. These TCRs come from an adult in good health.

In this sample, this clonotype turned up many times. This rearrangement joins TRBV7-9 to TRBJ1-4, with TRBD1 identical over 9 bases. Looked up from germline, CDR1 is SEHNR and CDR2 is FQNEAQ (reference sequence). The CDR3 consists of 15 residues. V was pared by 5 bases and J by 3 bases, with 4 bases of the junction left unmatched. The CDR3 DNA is TGTGCCAGCAGCCGCACAGGGGGCTCTAATGAAAAACTGTTTTTT. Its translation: CASSRTGGSNEKLFF. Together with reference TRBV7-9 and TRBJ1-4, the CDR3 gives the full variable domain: DTGVSQNPRHKITKRGQNVTFRCDPISEHNRLYWYRQTLGQGPEFLTYFQNEAQLEKSRLLSDRFSAERPKGSFSTLEIQRTEQGDSAMYLCASSRTGGSNEKLFFGSGTQLSVL.

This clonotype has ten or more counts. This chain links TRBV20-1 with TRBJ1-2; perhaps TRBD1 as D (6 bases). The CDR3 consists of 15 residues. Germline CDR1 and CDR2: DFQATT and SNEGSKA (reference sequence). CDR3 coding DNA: TGCAGCGCTCTCCGGACCGATCAGGGGAAGGGTGGCTACACCTTC. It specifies CSALRTDQGKGGYTF.

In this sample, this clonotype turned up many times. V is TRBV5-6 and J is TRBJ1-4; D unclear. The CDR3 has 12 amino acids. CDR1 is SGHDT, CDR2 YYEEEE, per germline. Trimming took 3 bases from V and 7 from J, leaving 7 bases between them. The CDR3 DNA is TGTGCCAGCAGCTCGGTGGGTGAAAAACTGTTTTTT. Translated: CASSSVGEKLFF.

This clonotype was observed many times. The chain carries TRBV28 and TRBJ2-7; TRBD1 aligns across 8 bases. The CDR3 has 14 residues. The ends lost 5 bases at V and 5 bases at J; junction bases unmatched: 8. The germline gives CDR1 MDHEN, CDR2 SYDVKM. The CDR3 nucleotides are TGTGCCAGCAGTGTCGGGACAGGTACCCACGAGCAGTACTTC. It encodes CASSVGTGTHEQYF. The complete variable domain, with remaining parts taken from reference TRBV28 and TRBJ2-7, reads DVKVTQSSRYLVKRTGEKVFLECVQDMDHENMFWYRQDPGLGLRLIYFSYDVKMKEKGDIPEGYSVSREKKERFSLILESASTNQTSMYLCASSVGTGTHEQYFGPGTRLTVT.

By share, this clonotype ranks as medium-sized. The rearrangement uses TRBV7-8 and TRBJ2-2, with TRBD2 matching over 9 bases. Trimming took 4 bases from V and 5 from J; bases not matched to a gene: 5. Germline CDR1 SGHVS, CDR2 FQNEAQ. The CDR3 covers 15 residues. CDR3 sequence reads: CASSSGSGGTGELFF. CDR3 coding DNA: TGTGCCAGCAGCTCGGGTAGCGGGGGTACCGGGGAGCTGTTTTTT.

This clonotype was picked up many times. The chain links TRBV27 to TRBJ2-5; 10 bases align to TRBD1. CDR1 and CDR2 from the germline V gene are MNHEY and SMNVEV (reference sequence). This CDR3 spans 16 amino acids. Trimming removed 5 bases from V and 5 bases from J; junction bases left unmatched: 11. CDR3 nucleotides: TGTGCCAGCAGTACTCGACAGGGGGCTTTCATGGAGACCCAGTACTTC. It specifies CASSTRQGAFMETQYF.

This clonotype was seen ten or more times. The CDR3 region has the DNA TGCGCCAGTCAGGCAGAGGGGGAGCTGTTTTTT. Translating gives CASQAEGELFF. The chain has TRBV5-1 and TRBJ2-2; D gene ambiguous. Germline V gene sequence: CDR1 SGHRS, CDR2 YFSETQ. Trimming removed 8 bases from V and 8 bases from J, with 10 bases in between. The length of the CDR3 is 11 residues.

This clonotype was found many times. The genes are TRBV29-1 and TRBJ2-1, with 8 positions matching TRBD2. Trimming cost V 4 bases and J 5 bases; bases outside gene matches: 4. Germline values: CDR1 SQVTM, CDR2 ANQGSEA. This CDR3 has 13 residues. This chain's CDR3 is CSVGRGGDNEQFF. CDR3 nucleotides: TGCAGCGTTGGTCGGGGGGGGGACAATGAGCAGTTCTTC.

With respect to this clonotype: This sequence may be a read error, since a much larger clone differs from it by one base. The CDR3 DNA reads TGTGCCAGCACCCCATGGGGAAAGGGCGGTACTGAAGCTTTCTTT. It codes for CASTPWGKGGTEAFF. The chain joins TRBV6-5 to TRBJ1-1; D is uncertain. Trimming took 7 bases from V and 5 from J, leaving 20 bases between them. The germline V gene encodes CDR1 MNHEY and CDR2 SVGAGI. This CDR3 comprises 15 residues.

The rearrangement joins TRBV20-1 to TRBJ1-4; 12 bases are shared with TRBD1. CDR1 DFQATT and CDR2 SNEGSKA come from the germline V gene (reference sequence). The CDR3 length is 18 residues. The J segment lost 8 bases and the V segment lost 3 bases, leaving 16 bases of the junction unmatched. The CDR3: CSASLNRGQGARVEKLFF. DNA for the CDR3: TGCAGTGCTAGTCTCAACAGGGGACAGGGGGCGCGAGTGGAAAAACTGTTTTTT.

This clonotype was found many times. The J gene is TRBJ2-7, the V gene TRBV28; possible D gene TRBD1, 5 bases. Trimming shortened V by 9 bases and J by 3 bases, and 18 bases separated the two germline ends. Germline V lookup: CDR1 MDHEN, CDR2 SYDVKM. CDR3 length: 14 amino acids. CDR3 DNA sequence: TGTGCCAGTCACACCACGGCGCAGGGCTACGAGCAGTACTTC. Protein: CASHTTAQGYEQYF.

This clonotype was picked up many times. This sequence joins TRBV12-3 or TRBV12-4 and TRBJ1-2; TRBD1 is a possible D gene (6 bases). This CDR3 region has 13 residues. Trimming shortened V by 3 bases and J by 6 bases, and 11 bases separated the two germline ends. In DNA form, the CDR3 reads TGTGCCAGCAGTTTCCTCGCAGGGGATGGCTACACCTTC. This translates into CASSFLAGDGYTF.

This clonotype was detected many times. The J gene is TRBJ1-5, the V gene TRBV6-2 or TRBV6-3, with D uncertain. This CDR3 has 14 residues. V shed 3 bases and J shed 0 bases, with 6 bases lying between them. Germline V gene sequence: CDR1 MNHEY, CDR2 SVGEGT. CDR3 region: CASSYMNSNQPQHF. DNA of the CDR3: TGTGCCAGCAGTTATATGAATAGCAATCAGCCCCAGCATTTT.

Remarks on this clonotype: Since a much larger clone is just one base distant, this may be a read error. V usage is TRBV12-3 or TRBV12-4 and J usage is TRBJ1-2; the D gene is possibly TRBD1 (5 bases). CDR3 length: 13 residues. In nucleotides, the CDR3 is TGTGCCAGCAGTTTCGGGACTCTAGATGGCGACACCTTC. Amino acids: CASSFGTLDGDTF.